These 31 T cell receptor beta chains originate from one sample sequenced in a study of shared clonotypes between healthy human individuals. Sequenced by immunoSEQ multiplex PCR; TCRdb stores in-frame clones only, minus some. The repertoire holds fewer than 850,000 clones, about nine tenths seen once, with 30% to 35% in the top ten. Sequences were obtained from memory CD8+ T cells from PBMCs. Subset meaning: CD45RO+ cells pooled with CCR7-negative TemRA cells. The receptors stem from a man aged 18 to 30 in good health. Some clones in this sample may be carry-over from other donors' samples.

The rearrangement uses TRBV4-1 and TRBJ2-1; TRBD2 matches at 13 bases. There are 20 residues in the CDR3. V was clipped by 0 bases and J by 0 bases; unmatched bases: 8. CDR1 is MGHRA and CDR2 is YSYEKL in the germline V gene. CDR3 residues: CASSQDQGTSGISSYNEQFF. CDR3 DNA: TGCGCCAGCAGCCAAGATCAAGGGACTAGCGGGATTAGCTCCTACAATGAGCAGTTCTTC.

The chain employs TRBV28 and TRBJ1-4; 7 bases align to TRBD1. The CDR3 sequence is 19 residues long. Germline CDR1 and CDR2: MDHEN and SYDVKM. Losses at the gene ends were 0 bases for V and 3 bases for J; bases not matched to a gene: 13. The chain's CDR3 is CASSLWRGTALTANEKLFF. In nucleotides, the CDR3 is TGTGCCAGCAGTTTATGGAGAGGGACAGCCCTTACGGCTAATGAAAAACTGTTTTTT.

V gene TRBV7-8 combines with J gene TRBJ1-5; D uncertain. Per germline, CDR1 SGHVS and CDR2 FQNEAQ. The length of the CDR3 is 12 residues. V was cut by 1 base and J by 9 bases, with 7 bases left in between. CDR3 DNA sequence: TGTGCCAGCAGCTTAGAGGGTTGGCCCCAGCATTTT. Its translation: CASSLEGWPQHF.

The chain joins TRBV4-2 to TRBJ2-7; possible D gene TRBD1, 6 bases. The V gene's germline CDR1 is LGHNA and CDR2 YNFKEQ. CDR3 length: 13 residues. Deletions cut 3 bases from V and 7 bases from J, with 13 bases between. This chain's CDR3 is CASSQNTGLEQYF. The CDR3 bases are TGTGCCAGCAGCCAGAATACAGGGCTGGAGCAGTACTTC.

The V call is TRBV10-3, the J call TRBJ2-1, with D perhaps TRBD2 (5 bases). CDR1 and CDR2 from the germline V gene are ENHRY and SYGVKD. The ends were cut back, 0 bases at V and 15 bases at J, with 21 bases in the middle. The CDR3 has 15 residues. The CDR3: CAISESPKRTFSLFF. DNA of the CDR3: TGTGCCATCAGTGAGTCCCCTAAGCGGACGTTCTCTCTGTTCTTC.

This clone was observed a single time. The chain has TRBV11-2 and TRBJ2-6, with D possibly being TRBD2 (5 bases). The CDR3 covers 14 residues. The ends were cut back, 5 bases at V and 3 bases at J, with 8 bases in the middle. Germline lookup yields CDR1 SGHAT and CDR2 FQNNGV. The CDR3 sequence is CASSGRDGANVLTF. The CDR3 DNA sequence: TGTGCCAGCAGCGGGAGAGATGGGGCCAACGTCCTGACTTTC.

The V and J genes are TRBV5-1 and TRBJ2-5; D unclear. In germline, CDR1 is SGHRS, CDR2 YFSETQ. The CDR3 is 15 residues long. The V end lost 0 bases, the J end lost 2 bases, and 11 bases lay between the germline ends. The CDR3 nucleotides are TGCGCCAGCAGCTTGGGCAGGTTACTACAAGAGACCCAGTACTTC. Protein sequence: CASSLGRLLQETQYF.

This clone has just a few counts. The CDR3 sequence is CAIMLGTGAYEQYF. The CDR3 DNA reads TGTGCCATAATGCTCGGGACAGGGGCTTACGAGCAGTACTTC. The rearrangement links TRBV10-3 to TRBJ2-7; 10 bases are a match to TRBD1. Germline V CDR1 and CDR2: ENHRY, SYGVKD. The V segment lost 9 bases and the J segment 4 bases; nucleotides outside the gene matches: 9. The CDR3 totals 14 residues.

The chain combines TRBV7-6 with TRBJ1-2; the match to TRBD1 covers 10 bases. Trimming cost V 1 base and J 7 bases; bases outside gene matches: 3. The V gene's germline CDR1 is SGHVS and CDR2 FNYEAQ. This CDR3 spans 14 amino acids. CDR3 region: CASSLGQGASGYTF. Here the CDR3 DNA reads TGTGCCAGCAGCTTAGGACAGGGGGCCTCTGGCTACACCTTC.

This clone was observed once. V gene TRBV7-9 combines with J gene TRBJ1-2, with 9 bases aligning to TRBD1. The CDR3 totals 15 residues. J lost 0 bases, V lost 8 bases, and 7 bases had no gene match. Germline V CDR1 and CDR2: SEHNR, FQNEAQ (reference sequence). The CDR3, as DNA: TGTGCCAGCTTAGGTGGGACAGGGACTAACTATGGCTACACCTTC. As protein: CASLGGTGTNYGYTF.

This clone was recorded a few times. The gene calls are TRBV9 and TRBJ1-2; 10 nucleotides agree with TRBD1. This CDR3 is 14 amino acids long. J was trimmed by 6 bases and V by 6 bases; bases with no gene match: 8. The germline V gene encodes CDR1 SGDLS and CDR2 YYNGEE. The CDR3 here is CASTGGQGTDGYTF. In nucleotides, the CDR3 is TGTGCCAGCACCGGGGGACAGGGGACAGATGGCTACACCTTC.

The V and J genes are TRBV29-1 and TRBJ1-2, with 7 bases identical to TRBD1. Germline-derived CDR1 and CDR2 are SQVTM and ANQGSEA. With V trimmed by 7 bases and J by 6 bases, 8 bases remained unmatched. The CDR3 totals 12 residues. DNA for the CDR3: TGCAGCGGGAACAGGGGCTTCGATGGCTACACCTTC. Translating it yields CSGNRGFDGYTF. The full variable domain, with the rest looked up from reference TRBV29-1 and TRBJ1-2, is SAVISQKPSRDICQRGTSLTIQCQVDSQVTMMFWYRQQPGQSLTLIATANQGSEATYESGFVIDKFPISRPNLTFSTLTVSNMSPEDSSIYLCSGNRGFDGYTFGSGTRLTVV.

The rearrangement links TRBV19 to TRBJ2-2; the D is unclear. CDR3 length: 12 residues. Between the trimmed V and J ends, which lost 7 bases and 3 bases, there was a span of 6 bases. The germline V gene has CDR1 LNHDA and CDR2 SQIVND (reference sequence). The CDR3 loop reads CASTYYTGELFF. CDR3 DNA: TGTGCCAGTACTTATTACACCGGGGAGCTGTTTTTT.

V is TRBV7-9 and J is TRBJ2-7, with 8 positions matching TRBD1. Trimming cost V 2 bases and J 5 bases; bases outside gene matches: 5. Per the germline V gene, CDR1 is SEHNR and CDR2 is FQNEAQ (reference sequence). CDR3 length: 14 residues. CDR3 residues: CASSLPGQDHEQYF. The DNA for the CDR3 is TGTGCCAGCAGCTTACCGGGACAGGACCACGAGCAGTACTTC. Together with reference TRBV7-9 and TRBJ2-7, the CDR3 gives the full variable domain: DTGVSQNPRHKITKRGQNVTFRCDPISEHNRLYWYRQTLGQGPEFLTYFQNEAQLEKSRLLSDRFSAERPKGSFSTLEIQRTEQGDSAMYLCASSLPGQDHEQYFGPGTRLTVT.

The CDR3 region has the DNA TGTGCCAGCAGTGAATTGGTCAATCAGCCCCAGCATTTT. Translation gives CASSELVNQPQHF. J is TRBJ1-5 and V is TRBV6-1; D is undetermined. CDR3 length equals 13 residues. V dropped 2 bases and J dropped 3 bases, with 5 bases sitting between them. The V gene's germline CDR1 is MNHNS and CDR2 SASEGT.

The chain links TRBV5-1 to TRBJ2-7, with 8 bases lining up with TRBD1. V gave up 7 bases and J gave up 4 bases; unmatched junction bases: 7. The CDR3 loop spans 13 amino acids. The germline CDR1 and CDR2 sequences are SGHRS and YFSETQ. CDR3 sequence: CASGEDRGYEQYF. Written as DNA, the CDR3 is TGCGCCAGCGGGGAAGACAGGGGTTACGAGCAGTACTTC.

This clone was recorded only once. CDR3 region: CASSTRSGSAYEQYF. The CDR3 DNA reads TGTGCCAGCAGCACGCGTAGCGGGAGTGCCTACGAGCAGTACTTC. V and J are TRBV7-9 and TRBJ2-7; 9 nucleotides align to TRBD2. V lost 5 bases and J lost 2; bases outside the gene matches: 7. The CDR3 is 15 residues long. Per the germline V gene, CDR1 is SEHNR and CDR2 is FQNEAQ (reference sequence).

The CDR3 sequence: CASSIGLAGHNEQFF. CDR3 DNA sequence: TGTGCCAGTAGTATCGGACTAGCGGGGCACAATGAGCAGTTCTTC. The chain joins TRBV19 to TRBJ2-1, with TRBD2 identical over 12 bases. Looked up from germline, CDR1 is LNHDA and CDR2 is SQIVND (reference sequence). V lost 3 bases, J lost 5 bases, and 2 bases stayed unmatched. The CDR3 totals 15 residues.

V gene TRBV7-8 combines with J gene TRBJ2-7; the match to TRBD2 covers 8 bases. This CDR3 spans 15 amino acids. V shed 1 base and J 0 bases; nucleotides not matched to a gene: 2. Germline assignment: CDR1 SGHVS and CDR2 FQNEAQ. CDR3: CASSLGGLGSYEQYF. DNA of the CDR3: TGTGCCAGCAGCTTAGGGGGACTAGGCTCCTACGAGCAGTACTTC.

This CDR3 reads CASSLDPMGGSYEQYF. CDR3 DNA sequence: TGCGCCAGCAGCTTGGACCCTATGGGGGGCTCTTACGAGCAGTACTTC. This sequence joins TRBV5-1 and TRBJ2-7; D could derive from TRBD1 or TRBD2 (6 bases each). Germline assignment: CDR1 SGHRS and CDR2 YFSETQ. Trimming stripped 0 bases from V and 4 bases from J, with 17 bases between. This CDR3 region has 16 residues.

The V and J genes are TRBV27 and TRBJ2-7; 8 positions match TRBD1. Per germline, CDR1 MNHEY and CDR2 SMNVEV (reference sequence). This CDR3 has 14 residues. After removal of 5 bases from V and 6 bases from J, the junction contained 9 bases not matched to a gene. CDR3 amino acids: CASSTRGQAAEQYF. DNA of the CDR3: TGTGCCAGCAGTACAAGGGGACAGGCCGCCGAGCAGTACTTC.

The chain is built from TRBV28 and TRBJ1-1; D unresolved. The V gene lost 3 bases and the J gene lost 8 bases, with 7 bases spanning the gap. The V gene's germline CDR1 is MDHEN and CDR2 SYDVKM. This CDR3 is built from 11 residues. CDR3 sequence: CASSFGLEAFF. The DNA of the CDR3 is TGTGCCAGCAGTTTCGGACTAGAAGCTTTCTTT.

The chain is built from TRBV19 and TRBJ2-1, with D perhaps given as TRBD1 or TRBD2 (5 bases each). CDR1 and CDR2 (germline): LNHDA, SQIVND (reference sequence). The CDR3 runs 15 residues. Trimming removed 5 bases from V and 1 base from J, with 12 bases in between. DNA for the CDR3: TGTGCCAGTAGTCTTCTGGGGGTTTCCTACAATGAGCAGTTCTTC. This sequence encodes CASSLLGVSYNEQFF.

The J gene is TRBJ1-5, the V gene TRBV19; D not certain. This CDR3 contains 16 residues. The germline V gene encodes CDR1 LNHDA and CDR2 SQIVND (reference sequence). V lost 0 bases to trimming and J lost 7 bases, with 16 bases between them. The chain's CDR3 is CASSIETTTLGQPQHF. For the CDR3, the DNA is TGTGCCAGTAGTATAGAGACGACCACCCTCGGGCAGCCCCAGCATTTT.

This chain uses TRBV28 with TRBJ1-1, with a possible D match to TRBD1 (5 bases). Germline-derived CDR1 and CDR2 are MDHEN and SYDVKM. V shed 1 base and J shed 4 bases, with 13 bases lying between them. CDR3 length equals 15 residues. This CDR3 reads CASSLFARVVTEAFF. The CDR3 bases are TGTGCCAGCAGTTTATTTGCCAGGGTGGTCACTGAAGCTTTCTTT.

The chain couples TRBV7-9 to TRBJ1-4; D is unclear. Germline loops: CDR1 SEHNR, CDR2 FQNEAQ (reference sequence). Trimming stripped 2 bases from V and 4 bases from J, with 8 bases between. The CDR3 totals 14 residues. The CDR3: CASSLSWDNEKLFF. CDR3 DNA: TGTGCCAGCAGCTTATCGTGGGATAATGAAAAACTGTTTTTT. The whole variable domain, remainder taken from reference TRBV7-9 and TRBJ1-4, is DTGVSQNPRHKITKRGQNVTFRCDPISEHNRLYWYRQTLGQGPEFLTYFQNEAQLEKSRLLSDRFSAERPKGSFSTLEIQRTEQGDSAMYLCASSLSWDNEKLFFGSGTQLSVL.

The V and J genes are TRBV9 and TRBJ2-1, with 8 bases matching TRBD2. The CDR3 consists of 16 residues. Germline V gene data show CDR1 as SGDLS and CDR2 as YYNGEE. Losses at the gene ends were 3 bases for V and 8 bases for J; bases not matched to a gene: 13. Here the CDR3 reads CASSAGAGLVDHEQFF. The CDR3 coding sequence is TGTGCCAGCAGCGCTGGGGCGGGACTAGTCGATCATGAGCAGTTCTTC.

The chain has TRBV6-1 and TRBJ2-1, with D hard to call. The CDR3 length is 17 residues. Germline V lookup: CDR1 MNHNS, CDR2 SASEGT. The V end was cut by 1 base, the J end by 5 bases, with 18 bases between. The DNA for the CDR3 is TGTGCCAGCAGTGAAGATTCCCGGCACGAAGTAGACAATGAGCAGTTCTTC. This encodes CASSEDSRHEVDNEQFF.

The chain couples TRBV28 to TRBJ2-7; no firm D call. The V gene lost 3 bases and the J gene lost 2 bases, with 14 bases spanning the gap. This CDR3 region has 15 residues. Germline CDR1 is MDHEN and CDR2 is SYDVKM. CDR3 nucleotide sequence: TGTGCCAGCAGTTTCCGACCGTTTGGGCCCTACGAGCAGTACTTC. This translates into CASSFRPFGPYEQYF.

The chain combines TRBV10-3 with TRBJ1-2; a possible D gene is TRBD1 (6 bases). Germline-derived CDR1 and CDR2 are ENHRY and SYGVKD. Deletions cut 0 bases from V and 4 bases from J, with 12 bases between. The CDR3 spans 15 residues. The CDR3 is CAISESQDSFYGYTF. The CDR3 DNA follows: TGTGCCATCAGTGAGTCTCAGGACAGCTTCTATGGCTACACCTTC.

As DNA, the CDR3 is TGTGCCAGCAGTTTTTTGAGACAGGGTTCGGATGAGCAGTTCTTC. Translation: CASSFLRQGSDEQFF. The chain joins TRBV28 to TRBJ2-1; 7 bases agree with TRBD1. J was trimmed by 8 bases and V by 3 bases; bases with no gene match: 10. There are 15 residues in the CDR3. Germline CDR1 MDHEN, CDR2 SYDVKM.